This record looks at one T cell receptor (beta chain) sequence and its context. The antigen is not known. This record comes from a study of cytomegalovirus exposure and HLA in healthy donors. Points from the study as a whole: Roughly 170 TCR beta chains were listed as cytomegalovirus-associated. What TCR beta sequences reportedly achieved was accurate prediction of HLA-A and HLA-B alleles in most subjects. In a later analysis, productive TCRs from donors in an Asian-associated ancestry cluster reportedly carried fewer N-insertions than the cohort mean.

Vbeta (60) and Jbeta (13) primers were used in the PCR. In the original processing: Per a later analysis, the number of unique TCR beta chains was about 80 million, of which 8.5 million to 11 million were shared. Using immunoSEQ multiplex PCR, the repertoire was profiled, and TCRdb retains in-frame clones only, with some absent. V, J and clone size are taken as reported in that table, and D and trimming were inferred from the DNA itself. The repertoire holds under 200,000 clones, roughly 73% seen once, with 3.1% in the top ten. CDR1 is SGDLS, CDR2 YYNGEE, per germline. The germline V and J ends were trimmed by 4 bases and 3 bases, with 11 bases remaining between them. CDR3 length: 13 residues.

The chain links TRBV9 to TRBJ2-7, with D unclear. The specimen sequenced was PBMCs. This TCR came from a female donor in good health and CMV-seronegative. CDR3 sequence: CASSPTTGYEQYF. The CDR3 nucleotides read TGTGCCAGCAGCCCTACGACTGGCTACGAGCAGTACTTC.